This T cell receptor beta chain was retrieved from a study of T-cell reconstitution after alpha-beta-depleted transplantation in children. Study results and limitations: Most T-cell counts and diversity one year after the transplant came from T cells that were newly produced. Surviving thymic progenitors and recipient T cells were the source of high TCRbeta diversity at day 60 in some patients. About two months after transplant, alpha-beta T cells reportedly came from several hundred expanded graft clones.

This CDR3 region has 13 residues. V was trimmed by 5 bases and J by 13 bases, leaving 15 bases between them. Construction of the TCRbeta library involved unique molecular identifiers. TCRdb reprocessed the PCR reads with MiXCR, giving one entry per CDR3 protein. The sample holds around 300,000 distinct CDR3 sequences, roughly 11% seen once. This clonotype was seen many times. The antigen is not known. The receptor was isolated from a male patient between 2 and 15 years old who had a stem cell transplant for chronic granulomatous disease, so the T cells may come from the graft donor. The input for sequencing was peripheral blood, taken 180 days after TCRalphabeta/CD19-depleted stem cell transplant. The rearrangement joins TRBV12-3 or TRBV12-4 to TRBJ1-6; D perhaps matches TRBD1 (6 bases). The DNA of the CDR3 is TGTGCCAGCAGTCCCGGGGGCCTCACCCCCCTCCACTTT. Translated, it gives CASSPGGLTPLHF.